The 14 T cell receptor beta chains presented below share a single source sample, sequenced in a study of T-cell reconstitution after alpha-beta-depleted transplantation in children. Unique molecular identifiers were built into the TCRbeta library. Each CDR3 protein gets one entry after TCRdb re-called the PCR reads with MiXCR. The sample includes 600,000 or so distinct CDR3 sequences, 20% to 25% of them seen just once. This specimen was PBMCs, mostly from graft donor cells, taken 360 days after TCRalphabeta/CD19-depleted stem cell transplant. All receptors come from a boy younger than two who had a stem cell transplant for acute myeloid leukemia, so the T cells may come from the graft donor.

The gene calls are TRBV5-1 and TRBJ2-1, with TRBD1 matching over 8 bases. V dropped 4 bases and J dropped 6; count of bases not matched to a gene: 15. In germline, CDR1 is SGHRS, CDR2 YFSETQ. This CDR3 is 17 amino acids long. The CDR3 region has the DNA TGCGCCAGCAGCCGGTGGTGGGGGCAGGGGGCGAGCAATGAGCAGTTCTTC. Translated, it gives CASSRWWGQGASNEQFF. Full variable domain (rest looked up from reference TRBV5-1 and TRBJ2-1): KAGVTQTPRYLIKTRGQQVTLSCSPISGHRSVSWYQQTPGQGLQFLFEYFSETQRNKGNFPGRFSGRQFSNSRSEMNVSTLELGDSALYLCASSRWWGQGASNEQFFGPGTRLTVL.

In this sample, this clonotype turned up many times. This sequence joins TRBV4-3 and TRBJ2-7, with 11 bases lining up with TRBD2. J was trimmed by 1 base and V by 1 base; bases with no gene match: 9. Germline values: CDR1 LGHNA, CDR2 YSLEER. The CDR3 covers 18 residues. CDR3 DNA sequence: TGCGCCAGCAGCCAAGCAGGAGTAGGGACTAGCGGTTCCTACGAGCAGTACTTC. Translating gives CASSQAGVGTSGSYEQYF.

The rearrangement uses TRBV11-2 and TRBJ2-5, with D unresolved. V was cut by 5 bases and J by 2 bases, with 15 bases left in between. This CDR3 contains 15 residues. CDR1 and CDR2 (germline): SGHAT, FQNNGV. CDR3 region: CASSEPGLIQETQYF. In DNA form, the CDR3 reads TGTGCCAGCAGCGAACCGGGCCTGATTCAAGAGACCCAGTACTTC.

Details on this clonotype: Given the absence of the conserved phenylalanine or tryptophan at the CDR3 end, a read error is likely. This rearrangement joins TRBV5-6 to TRBJ2-5; maybe TRBD1 (6 bases). CDR1 is SGHDT and CDR2 is YYEEEE in the germline V gene. This CDR3 spans 15 amino acids. V dropped 4 bases and J dropped 1 base, with 14 bases sitting between them. The CDR3 reads CASSTWQGIQETQYC. CDR3 bases: TGTGCCAGCAGCACTTGGCAGGGGATCCAAGAGACCCAGTACTGC.

This clonotype has more than one count but fewer than ten. V and J are TRBV7-2 and TRBJ2-7; D gene uncertain. The length of the CDR3 is 14 residues. Germline values: CDR1 SGHTA, CDR2 FQGNSA. The ends were cut back, 1 base at V and 2 bases at J, with 9 bases in the middle. The chain's CDR3 is CASSLGVIPYEQYV. In nucleotides, the CDR3 is TGTGCCAGCAGCTTAGGTGTGATTCCCTACGAGCAGTACGTC.

The rearrangement joins TRBV21-1 to TRBJ2-1; the D call TRBD2 from the table was never checked on the DNA. TRBV21-1 is a pseudogene segment. There are 15 residues in the CDR3. This chain's CDR3 is CASSWTGTSGNEQFF. DNA for the CDR3: TGTGCCAGCAGCTGGACAGGGACTAGCGGCAATGAGCAGTTCTTC.

This clonotype has more than one count but fewer than ten. The chain employs TRBV29-1 and TRBJ1-1; D is unclear. Per germline, CDR1 SQVTM and CDR2 ANQGSEA. The germline V and J ends were trimmed by 2 bases and 5 bases, with 9 bases remaining between them. The CDR3 sequence is 12 residues long. This CDR3 is CSVERIGTEAFF. CDR3 in DNA: TGCAGCGTTGAAAGGATTGGGACTGAAGCTTTCTTT.

The chain has TRBV12-3 or TRBV12-4 and TRBJ2-1, with D maybe TRBD2 (5 bases). V was clipped by 7 bases and J by 9 bases, with 13 bases between them. The CDR3 has 12 amino acids. The CDR3 DNA reads as TGTGCCAGCAATTACGGGGTTGGTGAGCAGTTCTTC. It translates to CASNYGVGEQFF.

At least ten counts were recorded for this clonotype. The V call is TRBV12-3 or TRBV12-4, the J call TRBJ2-1; D is unclear. V was pared by 5 bases and J by 4 bases, with 9 bases between. This CDR3 comprises 13 residues. The CDR3 sequence: CASSPYPYNEQFF. For the CDR3, the DNA is TGTGCCAGCAGTCCCTACCCGTACAATGAGCAGTTCTTC.

This clonotype appeared a few times. This chain uses TRBV5-1 with TRBJ2-7; tentative D call: TRBD2 (6 bases). With 0 bases removed from V and 6 bases from J, the gap between germline ends came to 10 bases. Germline V gene sequence: CDR1 SGHRS, CDR2 YFSETQ. This CDR3 spans 13 amino acids. The CDR3: CASSLALGGEQYV. The CDR3 coding sequence is TGCGCCAGCAGCTTGGCCTTGGGGGGCGAGCAGTACGTC.

This chain joins TRBV6-5 and TRBJ2-5; D gene unclear. V was clipped by 0 bases and J by 5 bases, with 10 bases between them. The CDR3 spans 14 residues. Germline CDR1 is MNHEY and CDR2 is SVGAGI. The CDR3 region has the DNA TGTGCCAGCAGTTACTCGTCCCGGTGGGAGACCCAGTACTTC. Residues: CASSYSSRWETQYF.

The CDR3 DNA sequence: TGTGCCAGCAGTTTCGGTCCTGCGACCCTCTACGAGCAGTACTTC. Translated: CASSFGPATLYEQYF. The rearrangement joins TRBV12-3 or TRBV12-4 to TRBJ2-7; unclear D gene. This CDR3 comprises 15 residues. V shed 3 bases and J shed 3 bases, with 15 bases lying between them.

Remarks on this clonotype: A much larger clone differs by one base, so this may be a read error. V is TRBV7-2 and J is TRBJ1-2; no definite D call. The CDR3 is 14 amino acids. The germline V gene has CDR1 SGHTA and CDR2 FQGNSA. For the CDR3, the DNA is TGTGTCAGCACCAGAAGCGCCGGCCCTGTAGGCTACACCTTC. Translated, it gives CVSTRSAGPVGYTF.

The J gene is TRBJ2-1, the V gene TRBV20-1; TRBD1 matches 7 bases. The CDR3 is 15 amino acids. The ends lost 3 bases at V and 9 bases at J; junction bases unmatched: 14. Per germline, CDR1 DFQATT and CDR2 SNEGSKA (reference sequence). The CDR3 loop is CSARRAGQVIIEQFF. The CDR3 nucleotides read TGCAGTGCTAGGAGGGCCGGACAGGTTATCATTGAGCAGTTCTTC.